This T cell receptor (beta chain) came from a study of blood T cell repertoires in COVID-19. Study details: Italy, Spain and the United States were the sources of the convalescent and acute COVID-19 samples.

The method was immunoSEQ multiplex PCR; TCRdb's version includes in-frame clones alone and lacks a portion of them. Of fewer than 450,000 clones in the sample, more than 70% were seen once. CDR3 length: 15 residues. Germline V CDR1 and CDR2: SGHRS, YFSETQ. The germline V and J ends were trimmed by 4 bases and 0 bases, with 13 bases remaining between them. Seattle's cohort entered during active infection and was followed longitudinally. V gene TRBV5-1 combines with J gene TRBJ1-2; a possible D gene is TRBD1 (5 bases). This receptor was taken from a woman aged 45-60 years with COVID-19, enrolled during active disease. What was sequenced was peripheral blood. Here the CDR3 reads CASSPVIGANYGYTF. The CDR3, as DNA: TGCGCCAGCAGCCCCGTGATAGGGGCTAACTATGGCTACACCTTC.